Given below is one T cell receptor beta chain in context. Relative to the germline gene, one junction end is altered; a read error may explain this. These data come from a study of control samples from healthy donors and cancer patients. The V gene's germline CDR1 is ENHRY and CDR2 SYGVKD. CDR3 length: 13 amino acids. Profiled with immunoSEQ multiplex PCR; TCRdb holds only in-frame clones, not every one. The table has 20,000 to 30,000 clones, 80% to 85% seen once. Sequenced: PBMCs. This sequence joins TRBV10-3 and TRBJ1-1, with 8 nucleotides matching TRBD1. This receptor was taken from a man in his sixties with colorectal cancer. CDR3 DNA sequence: TGTGCCATCAGCGGGGACAGGAACATTGAAGCTTTCTTT. This translates into CAISGDRNIEAFF.